This T cell receptor beta chain was recorded in a study of long-term antiretroviral therapy in people with HIV. Whole-study context: First collections came about a decade before the 2015 immediate-ART recommendation.

In germline, CDR1 is SGHTA, CDR2 FQGNSA. The CDR3 is 13 residues long. The germline V and J ends were trimmed by 8 bases and 7 bases, with 15 bases remaining between them. Survey-level resolution applied to immunoSEQ assay v3.0. Method: immunoSEQ multiplex PCR; TCRdb's copy keeps in-frame clones and lacks some. The sample comprises approximately 28,000 clones, over 75% of which are singletons, and approximately 1% rests with the top ten. The chain couples TRBV7-2 to TRBJ2-1; no clear D gene. The sample consisted of unsorted PBMCs, taken 2 years after starting antiretroviral therapy. This TCR was sampled from a man aged 50 to 59 with HIV. CDR3 in amino acids: CASGQSLRNEQFF. The DNA of the CDR3 is TGTGCCAGCGGGCAGTCCTTGCGGAATGAGCAGTTCTTC.